The source of this TCR beta chain is a study of neoadjuvant anti-PD-1 for oral cavity cancer. Study at large: Around day 43, patients without progression received a fourth nivolumab dose before surgery.

Findings and caveats of the study: PBMC Gini-index clonality exceeded responders' in non-responders post-nivolumab.

Details on this clone: Its cognate antigen is unknown.

The germline V and J ends were trimmed by 3 bases and 8 bases, with 13 bases remaining between them. The CDR3 has 14 residues. The germline gives CDR1 MNHEY, CDR2 SMNVEV (reference sequence). Stated time point: after neoadjuvant nivolumab, at surgical resection. Sequencing used immunoSEQ multiplex PCR; TCRdb keeps in-frame clones, though not all of them. The data hold 55,000 to 75,000 clones, with 85% to 90% observed a single time. The genes are TRBV27 and TRBJ1-4, with D maybe TRBD1 (5 bases). The sequencing used PBMCs, collected after nivolumab (anti-PD-1) treatment. This TCR was sampled from a person between 40 and 80 years old with oral cavity squamous cell carcinoma. CDR3 sequence: CASSLAWGREKLFF. CDR3 DNA: TGTGCCAGCAGTTTGGCGTGGGGGAGGGAAAAACTGTTTTTT.